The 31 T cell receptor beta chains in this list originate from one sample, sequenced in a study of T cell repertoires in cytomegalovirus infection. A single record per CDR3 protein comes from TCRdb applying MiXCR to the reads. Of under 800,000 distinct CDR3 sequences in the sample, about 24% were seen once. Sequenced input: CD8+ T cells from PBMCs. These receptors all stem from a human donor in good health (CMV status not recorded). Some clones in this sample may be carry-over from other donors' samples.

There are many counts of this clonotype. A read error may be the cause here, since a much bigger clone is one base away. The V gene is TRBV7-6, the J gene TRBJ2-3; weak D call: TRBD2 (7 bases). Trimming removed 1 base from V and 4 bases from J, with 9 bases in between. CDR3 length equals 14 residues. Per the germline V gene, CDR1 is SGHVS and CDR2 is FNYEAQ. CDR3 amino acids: CASSLGGGPDTQYF. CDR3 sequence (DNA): TGTGCCAGCAGCTTAGGCGGGGGCCCAGATACGCAGTATTTT. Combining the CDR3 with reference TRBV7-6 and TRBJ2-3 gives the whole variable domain GAGVSQSPRYKVTKRGQDVALRCDPISGHVSLYWYRQALGQGPEFLTYFNYEAQQDKSGLPNDRFSAERPEGSISTLTIQRTEQRDSAMYRCASSLGGGPDTQYFGPGTRLTVL.

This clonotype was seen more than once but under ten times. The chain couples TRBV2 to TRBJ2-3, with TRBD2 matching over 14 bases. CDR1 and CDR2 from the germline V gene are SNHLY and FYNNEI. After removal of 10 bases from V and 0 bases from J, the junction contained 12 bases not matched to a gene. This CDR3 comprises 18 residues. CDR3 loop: CATPSPGLAGASTDTQYF. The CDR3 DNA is TGTGCCACCCCTTCTCCGGGACTAGCGGGGGCTAGCACAGATACGCAGTATTTT.

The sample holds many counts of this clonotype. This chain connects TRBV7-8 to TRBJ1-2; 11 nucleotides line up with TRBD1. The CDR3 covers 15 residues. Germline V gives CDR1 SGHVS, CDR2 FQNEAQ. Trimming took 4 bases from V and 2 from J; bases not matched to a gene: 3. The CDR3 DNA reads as TGTGCCAGCAGCTACGGACAGGGGGCGAACTATGGCTACACCTTC. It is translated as CASSYGQGANYGYTF.

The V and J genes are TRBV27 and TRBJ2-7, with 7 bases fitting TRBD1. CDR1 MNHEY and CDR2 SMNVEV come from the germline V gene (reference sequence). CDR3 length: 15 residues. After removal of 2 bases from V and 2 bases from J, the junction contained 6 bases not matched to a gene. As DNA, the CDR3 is TGTGCCAGCAGTTTAACGGGGACAGACGCCTACGAGCAGTACTTC. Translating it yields CASSLTGTDAYEQYF.

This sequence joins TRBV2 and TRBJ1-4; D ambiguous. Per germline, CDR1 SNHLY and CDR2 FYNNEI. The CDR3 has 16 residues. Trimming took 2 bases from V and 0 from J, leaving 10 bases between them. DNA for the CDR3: TGTGCCAGCAGTGAAAGGAGGGTTGCAACTAATGAAAAACTGTTTTTT. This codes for CASSERRVATNEKLFF.

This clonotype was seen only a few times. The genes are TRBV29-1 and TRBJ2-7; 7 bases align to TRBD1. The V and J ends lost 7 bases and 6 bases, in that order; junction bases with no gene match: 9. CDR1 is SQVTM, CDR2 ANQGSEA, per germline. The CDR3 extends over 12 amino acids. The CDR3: CSGLLGGVEQYF. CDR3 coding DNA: TGCAGCGGACTTCTAGGGGGCGTCGAGCAGTACTTC.

The CDR3 DNA is TGTGCCAGCAGCTTTGCCGCGGGGGGGATCAATGAGCAGTTCTTC. Its protein is CASSFAAGGINEQFF. J is TRBJ2-1 and V is TRBV7-9; 9 bases line up with TRBD2. The CDR3 runs to 15 residues. Germline V gives CDR1 SEHNR, CDR2 FQNEAQ (reference sequence). V shed 3 bases and J 6 bases; nucleotides not matched to a gene: 6.

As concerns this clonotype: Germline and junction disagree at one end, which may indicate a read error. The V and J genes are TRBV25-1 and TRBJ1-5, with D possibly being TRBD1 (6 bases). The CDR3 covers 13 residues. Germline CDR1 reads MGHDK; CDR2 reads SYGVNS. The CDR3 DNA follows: TGTGCCAGGAGTGAGGGGGGCAATCAGCCCCAGCATTTT. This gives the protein CARSEGGNQPQHF.

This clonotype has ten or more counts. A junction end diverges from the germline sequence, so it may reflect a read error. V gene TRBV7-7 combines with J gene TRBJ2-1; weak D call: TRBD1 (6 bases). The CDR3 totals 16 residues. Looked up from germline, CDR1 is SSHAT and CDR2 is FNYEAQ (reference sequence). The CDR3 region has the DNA TGTGCTAGCAGCTTAGAGGGACACAGCTCCTACAATGAGCAGTTCTTC. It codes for CASSLEGHSSYNEQFF.

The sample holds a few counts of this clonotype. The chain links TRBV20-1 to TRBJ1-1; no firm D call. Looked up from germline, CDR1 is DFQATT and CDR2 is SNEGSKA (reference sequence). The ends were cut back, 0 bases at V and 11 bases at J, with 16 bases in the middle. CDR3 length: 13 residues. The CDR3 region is CSARDRLERAAFF. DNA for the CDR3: TGCAGTGCTAGAGACAGGTTAGAGAGGGCGGCTTTCTTT.

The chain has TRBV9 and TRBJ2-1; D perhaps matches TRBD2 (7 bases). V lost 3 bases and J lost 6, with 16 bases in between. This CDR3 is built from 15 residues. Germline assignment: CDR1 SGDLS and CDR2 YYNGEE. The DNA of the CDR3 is TGTGCCAGCAGCGCGGGCGCGGGGGCGGTCAATGAGCAGTTCTTC. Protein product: CASSAGAGAVNEQFF.

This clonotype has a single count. The CDR3 DNA reads TGTGCCAGCAACCCACAGAACTACAATGAGCAGTTCTTC. It is translated as CASNPQNYNEQFF. The V call is TRBV14, the J call TRBJ2-1; D is uncertain. From germline, CDR1 is SGHDN and CDR2 FVKESK. Trimming took off 7 bases at V and 3 bases at J, with 10 bases between the two ends. The CDR3 has 13 residues.

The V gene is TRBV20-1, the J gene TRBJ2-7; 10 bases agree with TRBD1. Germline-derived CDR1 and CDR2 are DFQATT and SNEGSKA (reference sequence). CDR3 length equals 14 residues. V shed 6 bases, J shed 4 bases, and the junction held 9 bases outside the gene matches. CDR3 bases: TGCAGTGCCGCGGGACAGGGGATAGGATACGAGCAGTACGTC. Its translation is CSAAGQGIGYEQYV.

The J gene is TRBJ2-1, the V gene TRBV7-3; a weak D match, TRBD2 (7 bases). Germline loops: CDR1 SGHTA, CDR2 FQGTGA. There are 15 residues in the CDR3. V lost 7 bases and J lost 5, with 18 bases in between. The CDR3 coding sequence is TGTGCCAGCAACTTTGGGGGGGCCAGCAACAATGAGCAGTTCTTC. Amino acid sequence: CASNFGGASNNEQFF.

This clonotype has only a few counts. CDR3 bases: TGTGCCAGCAGCTTATCGGACCAACAGGGGACAGATACGCAGTATTTT. It yields the protein CASSLSDQQGTDTQYF. The J gene is TRBJ2-3, the V gene TRBV7-6; 7 positions agree with TRBD1. This CDR3 is 16 amino acids long. From germline, CDR1 is SGHVS and CDR2 FNYEAQ. Trimming removed 2 bases from V and 3 bases from J; junction bases left unmatched: 8.

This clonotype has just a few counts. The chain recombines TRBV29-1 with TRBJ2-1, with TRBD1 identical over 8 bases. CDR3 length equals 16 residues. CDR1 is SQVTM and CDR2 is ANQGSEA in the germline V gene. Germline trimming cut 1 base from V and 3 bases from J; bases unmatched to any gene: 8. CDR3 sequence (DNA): TGCAGCGTTGAAGGGACCCCGGGACAGGTCTACAATGAGCAGTTCTTC. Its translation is CSVEGTPGQVYNEQFF.

CDR3 nucleotide sequence: TGTGCCAGCAGCGCGCGGGGGGCCTACGAGCAGTACGTC. Its protein product is CASSARGAYEQYV. This chain uses TRBV14 with TRBJ2-7, with 8 positions matching TRBD2. Germline assignment: CDR1 SGHDN and CDR2 FVKESK. The CDR3 runs 13 residues. With V trimmed by 5 bases and J by 2 bases, 2 bases remained unmatched.

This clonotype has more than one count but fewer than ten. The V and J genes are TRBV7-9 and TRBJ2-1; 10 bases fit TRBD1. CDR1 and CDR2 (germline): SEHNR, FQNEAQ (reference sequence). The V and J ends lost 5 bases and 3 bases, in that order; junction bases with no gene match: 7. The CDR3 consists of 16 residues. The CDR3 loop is CASSVRQGANYNEQFF. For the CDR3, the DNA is TGTGCCAGCAGCGTGAGACAGGGGGCCAACTACAATGAGCAGTTCTTC.

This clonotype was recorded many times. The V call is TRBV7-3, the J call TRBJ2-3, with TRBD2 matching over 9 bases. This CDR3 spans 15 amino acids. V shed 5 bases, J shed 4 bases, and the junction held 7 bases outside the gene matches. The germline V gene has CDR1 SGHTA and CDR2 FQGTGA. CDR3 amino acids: CASSPSGGRADTQYF. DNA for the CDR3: TGTGCCAGCAGCCCAAGCGGGGGGAGGGCAGATACGCAGTATTTT.

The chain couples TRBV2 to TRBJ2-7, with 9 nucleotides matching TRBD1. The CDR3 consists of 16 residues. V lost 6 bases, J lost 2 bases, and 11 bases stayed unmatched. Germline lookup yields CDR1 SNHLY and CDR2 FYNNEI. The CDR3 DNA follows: TGTGCCAGCAGGGTGGACAGGGGCGGGGCCGCCTACGAGCAGTACTTC. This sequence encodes CASRVDRGGAAYEQYF. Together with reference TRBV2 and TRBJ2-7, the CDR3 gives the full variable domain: EPEVTQTPSHQVTQMGQEVILRCVPISNHLYFYWYRQILGQKVEFLVSFYNNEISEKSEIFDDQFSVERPDGSNFTLKIRSTKLEDSAMYFCASRVDRGGAAYEQYFGPGTRLTVT.

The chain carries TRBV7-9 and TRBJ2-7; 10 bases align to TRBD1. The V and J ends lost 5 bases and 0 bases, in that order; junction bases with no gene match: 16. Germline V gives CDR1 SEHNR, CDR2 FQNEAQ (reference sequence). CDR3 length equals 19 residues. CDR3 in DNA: TGTGCCAGCAGCCGACCCCCGGACTTGACAGGGGGCAGCTCCTACGAGCAGTACTTC. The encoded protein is CASSRPPDLTGGSSYEQYF.

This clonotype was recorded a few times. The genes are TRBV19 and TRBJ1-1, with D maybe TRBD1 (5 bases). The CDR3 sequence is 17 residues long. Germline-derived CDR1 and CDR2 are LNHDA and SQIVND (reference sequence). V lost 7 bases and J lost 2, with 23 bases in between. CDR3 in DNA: TGTGCCAGTATCCCGCAGGTCCGGGGCCCCCTTAACACTGAAGCTTTCTTT. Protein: CASIPQVRGPLNTEAFF.

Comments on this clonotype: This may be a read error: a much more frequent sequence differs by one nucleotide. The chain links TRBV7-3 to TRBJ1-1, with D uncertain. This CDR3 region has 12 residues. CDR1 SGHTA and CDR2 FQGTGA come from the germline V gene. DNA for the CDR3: TGTGCCAACAGCCTGGATGCTTGGCAAGCTTTCTTT. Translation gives CANSLDAWQAFF.

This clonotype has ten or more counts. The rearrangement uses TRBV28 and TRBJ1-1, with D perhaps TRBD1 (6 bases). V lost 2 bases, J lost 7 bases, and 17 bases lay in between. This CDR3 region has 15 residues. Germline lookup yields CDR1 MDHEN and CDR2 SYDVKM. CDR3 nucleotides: TGTGCCAGCAGTTTACCCCCGACAGGCGAAAATGAAGCTTTCTTT. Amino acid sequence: CASSLPPTGENEAFF.

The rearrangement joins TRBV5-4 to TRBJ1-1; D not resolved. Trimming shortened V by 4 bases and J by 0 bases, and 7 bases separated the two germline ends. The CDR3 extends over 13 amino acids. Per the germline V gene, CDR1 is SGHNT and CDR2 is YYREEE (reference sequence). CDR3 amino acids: CASSNTLNTEAFF. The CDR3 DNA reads TGTGCCAGCAGCAACACTCTGAACACTGAAGCTTTCTTT.

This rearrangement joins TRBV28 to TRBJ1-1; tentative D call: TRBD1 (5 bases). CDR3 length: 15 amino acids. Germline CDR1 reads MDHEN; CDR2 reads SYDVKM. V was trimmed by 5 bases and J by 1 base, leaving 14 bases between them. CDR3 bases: TGTGCCAGCAGTCCCGACAGTATTAAGAACACTGAAGCTTTCTTT. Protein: CASSPDSIKNTEAFF.

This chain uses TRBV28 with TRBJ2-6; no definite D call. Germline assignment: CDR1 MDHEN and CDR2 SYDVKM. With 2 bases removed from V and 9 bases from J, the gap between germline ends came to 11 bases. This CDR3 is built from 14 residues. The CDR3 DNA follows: TGTGCCAGCAGTTTAACCCTGGGTGACAACGTCCTGACTTTC. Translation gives CASSLTLGDNVLTF. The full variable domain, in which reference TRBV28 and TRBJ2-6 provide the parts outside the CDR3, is DVKVTQSSRYLVKRTGEKVFLECVQDMDHENMFWYRQDPGLGLRLIYFSYDVKMKEKGDIPEGYSVSREKKERFSLILESASTNQTSMYLCASSLTLGDNVLTFGAGSRLTVL.

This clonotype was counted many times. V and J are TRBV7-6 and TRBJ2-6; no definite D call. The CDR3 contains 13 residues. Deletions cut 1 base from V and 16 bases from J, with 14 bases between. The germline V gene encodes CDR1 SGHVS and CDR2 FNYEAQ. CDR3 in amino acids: CASSLESNSLLTF. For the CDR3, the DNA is TGTGCCAGCAGCTTAGAAAGCAACAGCCTTCTGACTTTC.

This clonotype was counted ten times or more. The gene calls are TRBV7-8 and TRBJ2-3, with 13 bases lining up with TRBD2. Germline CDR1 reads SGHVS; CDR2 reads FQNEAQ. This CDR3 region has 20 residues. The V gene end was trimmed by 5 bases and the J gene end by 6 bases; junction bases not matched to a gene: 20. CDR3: CASSHISLPGTSGVTDTQYF. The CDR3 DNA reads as TGTGCCAGCAGCCATATTTCACTGCCCGGGACTAGCGGGGTTACGGATACGCAGTATTTT. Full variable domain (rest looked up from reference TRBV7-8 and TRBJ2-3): GAGVSQSPRYKVAKRGQDVALRCDPISGHVSLFWYQQALGQGPEFLTYFQNEAQLDKSGLPSDRFFAERPEGSVSTLKIQRTQQEDSAVYLCASSHISLPGTSGVTDTQYFGPGTRLTVL.

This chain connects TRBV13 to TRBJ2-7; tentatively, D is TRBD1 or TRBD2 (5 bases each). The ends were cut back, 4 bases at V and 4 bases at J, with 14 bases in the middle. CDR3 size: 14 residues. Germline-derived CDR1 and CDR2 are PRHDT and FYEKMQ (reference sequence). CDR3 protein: CASSSGTVPYEQYF. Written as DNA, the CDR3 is TGTGCCAGCAGCTCCGGGACGGTACCTTACGAGCAGTACTTC.

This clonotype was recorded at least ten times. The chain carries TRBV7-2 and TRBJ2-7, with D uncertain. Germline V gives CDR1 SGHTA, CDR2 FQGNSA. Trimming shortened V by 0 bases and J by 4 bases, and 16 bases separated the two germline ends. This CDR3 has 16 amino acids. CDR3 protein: CASSLARVDPKYEQYF. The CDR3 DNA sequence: TGTGCCAGCAGCTTAGCGCGAGTGGATCCTAAATACGAGCAGTACTTC.